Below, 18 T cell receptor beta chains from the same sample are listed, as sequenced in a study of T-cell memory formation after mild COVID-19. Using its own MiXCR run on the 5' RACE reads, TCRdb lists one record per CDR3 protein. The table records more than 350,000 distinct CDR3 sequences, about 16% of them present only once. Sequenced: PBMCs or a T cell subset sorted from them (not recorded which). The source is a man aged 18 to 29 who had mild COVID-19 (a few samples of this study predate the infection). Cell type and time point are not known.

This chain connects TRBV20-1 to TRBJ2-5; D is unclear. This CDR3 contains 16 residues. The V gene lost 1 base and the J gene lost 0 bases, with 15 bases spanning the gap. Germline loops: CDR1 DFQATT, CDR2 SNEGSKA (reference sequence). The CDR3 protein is CSARVRPSWYQETQYF. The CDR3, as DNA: TGCAGTGCTAGAGTTCGCCCTAGTTGGTACCAAGAGACCCAGTACTTC.

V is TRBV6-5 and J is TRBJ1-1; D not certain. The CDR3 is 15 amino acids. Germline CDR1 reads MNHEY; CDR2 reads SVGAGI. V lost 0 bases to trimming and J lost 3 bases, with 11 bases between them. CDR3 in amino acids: CASSYSFEGDTEAFF. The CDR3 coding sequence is TGTGCCAGCAGTTACTCCTTCGAGGGTGACACTGAAGCTTTCTTT.

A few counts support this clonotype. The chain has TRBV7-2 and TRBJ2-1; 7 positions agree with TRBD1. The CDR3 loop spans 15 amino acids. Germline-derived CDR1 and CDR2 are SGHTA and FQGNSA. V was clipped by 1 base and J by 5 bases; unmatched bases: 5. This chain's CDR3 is CASSLVGTANNEQFF. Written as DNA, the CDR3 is TGTGCCAGCAGCTTAGTGGGGACAGCCAACAATGAGCAGTTCTTC.

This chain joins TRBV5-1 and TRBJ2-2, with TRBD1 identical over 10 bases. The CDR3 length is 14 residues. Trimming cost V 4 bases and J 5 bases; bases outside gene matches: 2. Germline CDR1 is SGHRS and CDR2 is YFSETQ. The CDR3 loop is CASSGQGVTGELFF. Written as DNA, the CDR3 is TGCGCCAGCAGCGGACAGGGGGTAACCGGGGAGCTGTTTTTT.

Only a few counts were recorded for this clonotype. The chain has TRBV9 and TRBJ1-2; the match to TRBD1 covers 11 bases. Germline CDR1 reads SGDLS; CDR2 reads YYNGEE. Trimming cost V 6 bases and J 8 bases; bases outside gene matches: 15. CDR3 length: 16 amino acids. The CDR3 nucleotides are TGTGCCAGCACCTCCGGACAGGGGGCTTTAGCTTTAGGCTACACCTTC. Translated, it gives CASTSGQGALALGYTF.

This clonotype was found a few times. CDR3 residues: CASSSDSWSTEAFF. The CDR3 DNA reads TGTGCCAGCAGTTCGGACAGTTGGAGCACTGAAGCTTTCTTT. This rearrangement joins TRBV12-3 or TRBV12-4 to TRBJ1-1; TRBD1 might be the D (6 bases). This CDR3 has 14 residues. V lost 4 bases, J lost 4 bases, and 13 bases lay in between.

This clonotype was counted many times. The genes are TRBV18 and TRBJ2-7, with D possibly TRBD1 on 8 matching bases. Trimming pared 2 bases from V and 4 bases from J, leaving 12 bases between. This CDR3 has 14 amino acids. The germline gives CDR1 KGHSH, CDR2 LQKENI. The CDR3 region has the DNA TGTGCCAGCTCACCAACAGGGGGGGAATACGAGCAGTACTTC. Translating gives CASSPTGGEYEQYF.

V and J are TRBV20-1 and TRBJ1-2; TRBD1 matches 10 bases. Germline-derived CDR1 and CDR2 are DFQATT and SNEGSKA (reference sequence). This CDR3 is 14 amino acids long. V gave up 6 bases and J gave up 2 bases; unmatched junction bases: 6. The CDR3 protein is CSATGTGDNYGYTF. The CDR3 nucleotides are TGCAGTGCAACCGGGACAGGGGACAACTATGGCTACACCTTC.

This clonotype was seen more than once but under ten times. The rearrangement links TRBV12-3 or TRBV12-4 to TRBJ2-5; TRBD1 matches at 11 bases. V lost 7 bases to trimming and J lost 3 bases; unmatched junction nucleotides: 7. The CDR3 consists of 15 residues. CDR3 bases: TGTGCCAGCAAGCCCGGACAGGGGGCGAAAGAGACCCAGTACTTC. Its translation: CASKPGQGAKETQYF.

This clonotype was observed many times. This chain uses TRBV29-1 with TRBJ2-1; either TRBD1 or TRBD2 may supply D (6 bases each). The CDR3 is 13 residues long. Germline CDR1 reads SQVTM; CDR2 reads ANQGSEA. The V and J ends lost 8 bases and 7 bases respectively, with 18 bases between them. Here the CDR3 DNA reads TGCAGCTCTTGGGGGGCAGGTGGGAATGAGCAGTTCTTC. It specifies CSSWGAGGNEQFF.

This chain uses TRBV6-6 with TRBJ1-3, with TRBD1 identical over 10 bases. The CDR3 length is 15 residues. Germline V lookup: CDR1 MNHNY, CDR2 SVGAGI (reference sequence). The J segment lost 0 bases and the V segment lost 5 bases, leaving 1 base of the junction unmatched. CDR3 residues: CASSGQGVSGNTIYF. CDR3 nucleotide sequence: TGTGCCAGCAGTGGACAGGGGGTCTCTGGAAACACCATATATTTT.

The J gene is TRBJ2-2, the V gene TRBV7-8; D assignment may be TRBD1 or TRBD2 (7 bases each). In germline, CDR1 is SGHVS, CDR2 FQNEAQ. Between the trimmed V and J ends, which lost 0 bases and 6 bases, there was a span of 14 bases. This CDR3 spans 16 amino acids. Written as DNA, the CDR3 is TGTGCCAGCAGCTTAGCGTTGACAGGGAGGGCCGGGGAGCTGTTTTTT. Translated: CASSLALTGRAGELFF.

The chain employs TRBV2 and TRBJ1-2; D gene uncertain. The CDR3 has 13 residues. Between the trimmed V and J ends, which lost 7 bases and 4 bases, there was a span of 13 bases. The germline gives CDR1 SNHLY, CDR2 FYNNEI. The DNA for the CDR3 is TGTGCCAGCACCGAGGTGGGGATCTATGGCTACACCTTC. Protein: CASTEVGIYGYTF. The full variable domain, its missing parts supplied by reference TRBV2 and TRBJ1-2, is EPEVTQTPSHQVTQMGQEVILRCVPISNHLYFYWYRQILGQKVEFLVSFYNNEISEKSEIFDDQFSVERPDGSNFTLKIRSTKLEDSAMYFCASTEVGIYGYTFGSGTRLTVV.

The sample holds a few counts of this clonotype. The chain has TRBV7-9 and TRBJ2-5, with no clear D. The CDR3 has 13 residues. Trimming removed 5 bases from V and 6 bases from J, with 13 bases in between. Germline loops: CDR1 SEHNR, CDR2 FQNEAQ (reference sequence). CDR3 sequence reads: CASSHEGGQTQYF. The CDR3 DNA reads TGTGCCAGCAGCCACGAAGGCGGTCAGACCCAGTACTTC.

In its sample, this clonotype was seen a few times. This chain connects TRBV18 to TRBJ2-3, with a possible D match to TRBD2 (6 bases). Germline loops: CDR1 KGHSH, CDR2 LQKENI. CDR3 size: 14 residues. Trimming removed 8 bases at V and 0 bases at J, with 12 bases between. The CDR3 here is CASARGSSTDTQYF. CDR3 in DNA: TGTGCCAGCGCACGGGGGTCTAGCACAGATACGCAGTATTTT.

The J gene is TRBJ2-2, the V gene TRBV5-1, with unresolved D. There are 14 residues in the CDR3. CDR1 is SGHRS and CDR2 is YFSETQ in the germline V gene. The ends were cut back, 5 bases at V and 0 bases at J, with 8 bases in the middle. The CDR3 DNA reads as TGCGCCAGCAGTTTCGCTCCGAACACCGGGGAGCTGTTTTTT. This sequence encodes CASSFAPNTGELFF.

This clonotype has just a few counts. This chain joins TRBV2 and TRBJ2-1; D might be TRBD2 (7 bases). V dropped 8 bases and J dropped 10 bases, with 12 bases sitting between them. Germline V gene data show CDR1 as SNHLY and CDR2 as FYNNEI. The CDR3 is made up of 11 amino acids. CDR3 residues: CASGRGTEQFF. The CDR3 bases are TGTGCCAGCGGGAGGGGGACAGAGCAGTTCTTC.

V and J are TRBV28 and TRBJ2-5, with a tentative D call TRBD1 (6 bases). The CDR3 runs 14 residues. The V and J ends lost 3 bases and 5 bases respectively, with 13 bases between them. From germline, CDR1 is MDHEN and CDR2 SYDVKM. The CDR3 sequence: CASSLGTWKETQYF. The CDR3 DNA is TGTGCCAGCAGTTTGGGGACATGGAAGGAGACCCAGTACTTC.